This T cell receptor beta chain is drawn from a study of beta chain features in type 1 diabetes. Ten or more counts support this clone. Of the isolated RNA, all was reverse transcribed, and so the sequenced material was expressed TCRB transcripts. Sequenced by immunoSEQ multiplex PCR; TCRdb stores in-frame clones only, minus some. The table has almost 350,000 clones, 6.5% to 10% seen once. This CDR3 has 14 residues. The germline V gene encodes CDR1 SNHLY and CDR2 FYNNEI. Trimming removed 6 bases at V and 1 base at J, with 12 bases between. The source material was central memory CD4+ T cells from blood. The receptor was isolated from a young woman in good health. The rearrangement uses TRBV2 and TRBJ1-1; TRBD1 might be the D (6 bases). For the CDR3, the DNA is TGTGCCAGCAGCGTAACAGGGCGGAACACTGAAGCTTTCTTT. Amino acid sequence: CASSVTGRNTEAFF.